This is a list of T cell receptor beta chains from one sample in a study of cytomegalovirus exposure and HLA in healthy donors. TCRdb's table, derived via immunoSEQ multiplex PCR, lists solely in-frame clones and lacks some. This sample's table has over 45,000 clones. Sequencing was done on a sample of PBMCs. All receptors derive from a woman younger than 35 in good health and CMV-seronegative. Each CDR3 is given with its conserved first and last residue. D genes are given only for firm matches.

d_call | j_call | v_call | cdr3_length | cdr3_nt | cdr3_aa
- | TRBJ2-7 | TRBV2 | 12 | TGTGCCAGCAGTGAACAACTCTACGAGCAGTACTTC | CASSEQLYEQYF
- | TRBJ1-2 | TRBV5-6 | 14 | TGTGCCAGCAGGGGAGCGGGGACCTCTCATGGCTACACCTTC | CASRGAGTSHGYTF
- | TRBJ1-4 | TRBV6-6 | 15 | TGTGCCAGCAGAACCTCCTATTCAACTAATGAAAAACTGTTTTTT | CASRTSYSTNEKLFF
TRBD1 | TRBJ2-7 | TRBV29-1 | 13 | TGCAGCGCCGGGACAGGGGGAACCTACGAGCAGTACTTC | CSAGTGGTYEQYF
TRBD2 | TRBJ2-1 | TRBV5-1 | 16 | TGCGCCAGCAGCTCACTAGCGGGGGGGCGTTACAATGAGCAGTTCTTC | CASSSLAGGRYNEQFF
- | TRBJ2-5 | TRBV11-2 | 15 | TGTGCCAGCAGCCCTCGAGGGAACCACCAAGAGACCCAGTACTTC | CASSPRGNHQETQYF
- | TRBJ2-3 | TRBV5-1 | 13 | TGCGCCAGCAGCTTGGGGTATCGGGATACGCAGTATTTT | CASSLGYRDTQYF
TRBD1 | TRBJ1-2 | TRBV9 | 15 | TGTGCCAGCAGCCAGGGGGCGAGCGGTAACTATGGCTACACCTTC | CASSQGASGNYGYTF
- | TRBJ2-7 | TRBV2 | 13 | TGTGCCAGCAGTGAAGGGCCCGATTACGAGCAGTACTTC | CASSEGPDYEQYF
TRBD2 | TRBJ2-1 | TRBV15 | 18 | TGTGCCACCAGCAGAGTTCTGACTAGCGGTTTTATCGTTGGTGAGCAGTTCTTC | CATSRVLTSGFIVGEQFF
TRBD1 | TRBJ1-3 | TRBV18 | 17 | TGTGCCAGCTCCGGGACAGGGGGGATGGCGGCTGGAAACACCATATATTTT | CASSGTGGMAAGNTIYF
TRBD2 | TRBJ2-3 | TRBV9 | 18 | TGTGCCAGCAGCCCACCGGGACTAGCGGGGGGGCGGGCAGATACGCAGTATTTT | CASSPPGLAGGRADTQYF
- | TRBJ2-7 | TRBV7-9 | 15 | TGTGCCAGCACCCCATCCTCGGGCAGGGCTAACGAGCAGTACTTC | CASTPSSGRANEQYF
- | TRBJ2-1 | TRBV6-6 | 15 | TGTGCCAGCAGTGGGAGCGGTAGCTCCTACAATGAGCAGTTCTTC | CASSGSGSSYNEQFF
- | TRBJ2-7 | TRBV5-1 | 14 | TGCGCCAGCAGCTTGGATGGGGGCCGCTACGAGCAGTACTTC | CASSLDGGRYEQYF
TRBD1 | TRBJ1-2 | TRBV5-1 | 15 | TGCGCCAGCAGCTCGGACAGGGGGCTAAACTATGGCTACACCTTC | CASSSDRGLNYGYTF
- | TRBJ1-6 | TRBV7-9 | 15 | TGTGCCAGCAGCTTTGTAGCGGGGAGCGGTTCACCCCTCCACTTT | CASSFVAGSGSPLHF
TRBD1 | TRBJ2-5 | TRBV6-1 | 14 | TGTGCCACCAACCGGCAGGGGGCGCGGGAGACCCAGTACTTC | CATNRQGARETQYF
TRBD1 | TRBJ2-2 | TRBV10-1 | 15 | TGCGCCAGCAGTGAATGGACAGGGGTATCCGGGGAGCTGTTTTTT | CASSEWTGVSGELFF
- | TRBJ2-1 | TRBV4-1 | 14 | TGCGCCAGCAGCCAAGCCATACTAGCTAATGAGCAGTTCTTC | CASSQAILANEQFF
- | TRBJ1-6 | TRBV7-6 | 15 | TGTGCCAGCAGCATCTCAGGGGCTTACAATTCACCCCTCCACTTT | CASSISGAYNSPLHF
TRBD2 | TRBJ2-1 | TRBV19 | 15 | TGTGCCAGTAGTGACCCGGGACTAGTTTTGAGTGAGCAGTTCTTC | CASSDPGLVLSEQFF
- | TRBJ1-4 | TRBV7-9 | 18 | TGTGCCAGCAGCCCGGAACCGGGACAACCACACTCTAATGAAAAACTGTTTTTT | CASSPEPGQPHSNEKLFF
- | TRBJ1-4 | TRBV6-1 | 15 | TGTGCCAGCAGTTCATTCGAGCGAACTAATGAAAAACTGTTTTTT | CASSSFERTNEKLFF
- | TRBJ2-7 | TRBV27 | 14 | TGTGCCAGCAGTTTAGGCGGCAGAGCCTACGAGCAGTACTTC | CASSLGGRAYEQYF
TRBD2 | TRBJ2-1 | TRBV5-1 | 13 | TGCGCCAGCAGCTGGCGGGGGGGGGATGAGCAGTTCTTC | CASSWRGGDEQFF
- | TRBJ1-1 | TRBV7-9 | 12 | TGTGCCAGCACCTGGGGAGGCGTGGAGGCTTTCTTT | CASTWGGVEAFF
- | TRBJ2-7 | TRBV5-1 | 15 | TGCGCCAGCAGCGTTCTAATACAGGGTACCTACGAGCAGTACTTC | CASSVLIQGTYEQYF
- | TRBJ2-7 | TRBV28 | 15 | TGTGCCAGCAGTTCCCCTGCGGGGAGCTCCTACGAGCAGTACTTC | CASSSPAGSSYEQYF
TRBD1 | TRBJ2-7 | TRBV5-1 | 19 | TGCGCCAGCAGCTTGTACGTGCAGGGACAGATCGTTTTGGGTCGCGAGCAGTACTTC | CASSLYVQGQIVLGREQYF
- | TRBJ2-7 | TRBV30 | 14 | TGTGCCTGGAGTGTGGAGGTTTACGCCTACGAGCAGTACTTC | CAWSVEVYAYEQYF
- | TRBJ2-7 | TRBV2 | 11 | TGTGCCAGCAGTGTAATCCCCGAGCAGTACTTC | CASSVIPEQYF
TRBD1 | TRBJ2-5 | TRBV5-5 | 14 | TGTGCCAGCAGCAGTACAGGGGGCCTTGAGACCCAGTACTTC | CASSSTGGLETQYF
TRBD1 | TRBJ1-6 | TRBV5-4 | 16 | TGTGCCAGCAGCCAGCGGATGACAGGGGATGATTCACCCCTCCACTTT | CASSQRMTGDDSPLHF
TRBD1 | TRBJ2-7 | TRBV4-1 | 14 | TGCGCCAGCAGCCAAGCAACAGGGGGCTACGAGCAGTACTTC | CASSQATGGYEQYF
TRBD2 | TRBJ2-3 | TRBV28 | 16 | TGTGCCAGCACCCTGGGGGGGGAAATTAGTGGAGATACGCAGTATTTT | CASTLGGEISGDTQYF
- | TRBJ1-1 | TRBV30 | 21 | TGTGCCTGGAGTGTACTCGAGCTAGACAGTCACAGTATCCGAATGAACACTGAAGCTTTCTTT | CAWSVLELDSHSIRMNTEAFF
TRBD1 | TRBJ2-7 | TRBV14 | 16 | TGTGCCAGCAGCCACTCCCCGGGACAGCCGAGACACGAGCAGTACTTC | CASSHSPGQPRHEQYF
- | TRBJ2-1 | TRBV5-1 | 13 | TGCGCCAGCAGCTTCCAACTAGTCAATGAGCAGTTCTTC | CASSFQLVNEQFF
TRBD2 | TRBJ2-7 | TRBV5-1 | 15 | TGCGCCAGCAGCTTAAGAACTAGCGGGAGCAGCGAGCAGTACTTC | CASSLRTSGSSEQYF